This TCR beta chain was sequenced for a study of identical twins (dated by TCRdb to the mid-2010s). Some background on the complete study: TCR alpha and beta repertoires from monozygotic twins, unrelated adults of various ages and cord blood were deep-sequenced to test whether fetal clonotypes persist. To rule out contamination, replicate twin experiments were performed at different times with different library preparation protocols.

On this clonotype: Its target antigen remains unknown. Base qualities are missing; no much larger clone stands one base away.

Every donor in the study was a healthy Caucasian. The study also sequenced three unrelated non-twin adults: a male aged 18 to 30, a male aged 50 to 60 and a female aged 50 to 60. Miltenyi CD45RO+ enrichment and human naive T-cell isolation kits were used to isolate memory (CD45RO+) and naive T cells from PBMC. Libraries were prepared through 5' RACE. Sequencing instrument: Illumina HiSeq 2000. A universal primer binding site was introduced by template switching, and a unique molecular identifier was present in the final cDNA, enabling accurate counting of TCR cDNA molecules. Specific primers in the conserved constant-segment region were used to synthesize first-strand cDNA for TCR alpha and beta chains. To control for contamination, every cDNA library was double barcoded, receiving both a SMART-Mk sample barcode and Illumina barcodes. TruSeq adapter sequences and Illumina sample barcodes were added in two successive PCR steps. TCR alpha and beta cDNA libraries were sequenced on the Illumina HiSeq platform with custom primers. Per the source publication's procedure: Raw reads were processed with MiGEC to extract unique molecular identifiers, and MiXCR was used to determine CDR3 positions. Recombination models were inferred per individual with the repgenHMM and IGoR tools using an EM algorithm. The analysis of shared clonotypes was done with the tcR package in R, with sharing normalized by the product of cloneset sizes. Out-of-frame nonproductive sequences were analyzed to study raw recombination free of thymic and clonal selection effects. TCRdb cleaned the public reads at Q25 with fastp, built clones with MiXCR and kept in-frame beta chains. Rows matching on CDR3 protein sequence are summarized as one entry with the most common DNA and genes. These V and J calls are TCRdb output, not the study's own analysis. This sample holds approximately 670,000 distinct CDR3 sequences; around 6% were observed only once. The top ten constitute under 2% of the sample.

Study-wide findings and limitations: Invariant T cells such as MAIT and iNKT could partly confound zero-insertion analyses, though diverse VJ usage argued against this for most clonotypes. A weaker excess of twin sharing was found in beta out-of-frame sequences because the signal-to-noise ratio was lowered by fewer shared sequences. Because the same donors could not be followed over many years, conclusions were based on cross-sectional statistical analysis. Compared with coincidental sharing between unrelated individuals, out-of-frame TCR alpha sequences shared between twins had an excess of sequences with low generation probability. Fewer insertions were carried by abundant cord blood beta clonotypes, a similar but weaker trend appeared in young adult naive repertoires, and no such trend appeared in memory repertoires. In monozygotic twins, recombination models systematically underestimated out-of-frame TCR alpha sharing, but the models matched the sharing seen between unrelated individuals.

This receptor was obtained from a man between 18 and 29 years old in good health. The sequenced material came from naive T cells sorted from blood. The label giving this sample's cell subset or site can be read as: cells isolated with a human naive T-cell isolation kit.

The nucleotides read TGTGCCAGCAGCCAAGGAGGGGTCAATAGCAATCAGCCCCAGCATTTT. It is translated as CASSQGGVNSNQPQHF. The chain employs TRBV3-1 and TRBJ1-5, with TRBD1 as a weak D call on 5 bases. The CDR3 runs 16 residues from the cysteine to the phenylalanine. Only the CDR3 portion is preserved as DNA: 48 bases, with reading frame beginning at the first base. The V and J ends are trimmed by 1 base and 0 bases, leaving 10 bases between them. The germline V gene (reference sequence) gives CDR1 as LGHDT and CDR2 as YNNKEL.